This is a list of T cell receptor beta chains from one sample in a study of cytomegalovirus exposure and HLA in healthy donors. The data were produced by immunoSEQ multiplex PCR, yet TCRdb's version contains in-frame clones alone and is incomplete. This table has 200,000 to 300,000 clones, over 80% appearing once. The source material was PBMCs. The source of these receptors is a woman between 40 and 55 years old in good health and CMV-seropositive. Each CDR3 is given with its conserved first and last residue. The D gene is left open where the match is weak. Some rows have no size entry. The others give once, few or many, or a class for an expanded clone.

V	size	J	D	CDR3	DNA
TRBV5-1	-	TRBJ2-3	-	CASQAGTYTDTQYF	TGCGCCAGCCAGGCGGGGACCTACACAGATACGCAGTATTTT
TRBV12-5	-	TRBJ1-2	-	CASGLGREGDGYTF	TGTGCTAGTGGTTTGGGTCGGGAGGGGGATGGCTACACCTTC
TRBV30	-	TRBJ1-2	-	CAWSGVGGYYGYTF	TGTGCCTGGAGTGGGGTGGGGGGATACTATGGCTACACCTTC
TRBV30	once	TRBJ2-4	-	CAWSEPGVLAKNIQYF	TGTGCCTGGAGTGAACCGGGAGTACTAGCCAAAAACATTCAGTACTTC
TRBV5-6	-	TRBJ1-4	TRBD1	CASSLQGGNEKLFF	TGTGCCAGCAGCTTACAGGGGGGGAATGAAAAACTGTTTTTT
TRBV2	-	TRBJ2-6	-	CASHGPISGANVLTF	TGTGCCAGCCATGGGCCGATTTCTGGGGCCAACGTCCTGACTTTC
TRBV11-2	-	TRBJ2-1	TRBD2	CASSLRSGSSNEQFF	TGTGCCAGCAGCTTACGGAGCGGGAGCTCCAATGAGCAGTTCTTC
TRBV6-5	few	TRBJ2-7	-	CASSYMGGGPRRTYF	TGTGCCAGCAGTTATATGGGCGGGGGCCCGAGGCGGACGTACTTC
TRBV5-1	-	TRBJ2-1	-	CASSRGGVRDEQFF	TGCGCCAGCAGCAGGGGGGGGGTCCGGGATGAGCAGTTCTTC
TRBV7-3	-	TRBJ1-1	TRBD1	CASSPAGTGEAFF	TGTGCCAGCAGCCCTGCCGGGACAGGGGAAGCTTTCTTT
TRBV2	-	TRBJ1-4	TRBD1	CASRQGDTATNEKLFF	TGTGCCAGCAGGCAGGGGGACACTGCTACTAATGAAAAACTGTTTTTT
TRBV9	-	TRBJ2-4	-	CASSVGVGAAKNIQYF	TGTGCCAGCAGCGTAGGAGTGGGGGCGGCCAAAAACATTCAGTACTTC
TRBV4-1	-	TRBJ1-5	TRBD1	CASRLTGGNQPRHF	TGCGCCAGCAGACTTACAGGGGGCAATCAGCCCCGGCATTTT
TRBV11-2	-	TRBJ2-7	-	CASSPSYEQYF	TGTGCCAGCAGCCCATCCTACGAGCAGTACTTC
TRBV2	-	TRBJ1-5	-	CASSEATSGQPQHF	TGTGCCAGCAGTGAAGCGACAAGTGGACAGCCCCAGCATTTT
TRBV27	-	TRBJ1-5	-	CASSIGSPPNQPQHF	TGTGCCAGCAGTATCGGGTCGCCACCCAATCAGCCCCAGCATTTT
TRBV19	-	TRBJ1-5	-	CASIGGIQPQHF	TGTGCCAGTATAGGGGGAATTCAGCCCCAGCATTTT
TRBV7-9	-	TRBJ2-1	TRBD2	CASSLRAGGERNEQFF	TGTGCCAGCAGCCTTAGGGCGGGAGGGGAGCGCAATGAGCAGTTCTTC
TRBV5-1	-	TRBJ2-3	-	CASSLETADTQYF	TGCGCCAGCAGCTTGGAAACGGCAGATACGCAGTATTTT
TRBV27	-	TRBJ2-5	-	CASSLSSTETQYF	TGTGCCAGCAGTTTATCTTCTACCGAGACCCAGTACTTC
TRBV10-3	-	TRBJ2-7	TRBD2	CAISETSGLSYEQYF	TGTGCCATCAGTGAAACTAGCGGGCTCTCCTACGAGCAGTACTTC
TRBV7-6	few	TRBJ1-3	-	CASSLGYNSGNTIYF	TGTGCCAGCAGCTTAGGGTACAACTCTGGAAACACCATATATTTT
TRBV6-5	-	TRBJ2-1	-	CASSYFLEGEQFF	TGTGCCAGCAGTTACTTCTTAGAGGGTGAGCAGTTCTTC
TRBV2	-	TRBJ1-4	TRBD1	CASGGRVTGDEKLFF	TGTGCCAGCGGCGGGAGGGTTACAGGGGATGAAAAACTGTTTTTT
TRBV5-4	once	TRBJ2-5	TRBD2	CASSLGPSGIQETQYF	TGTGCCAGCAGCTTGGGGCCTAGCGGGATTCAAGAGACCCAGTACTTC
TRBV5-8	once	TRBJ2-1	TRBD2	CASSYGTSGPYNEQFF	TGTGCCAGCAGCTACGGGACTAGCGGCCCGTACAATGAGCAGTTCTTC
TRBV4-1	-	TRBJ1-5	TRBD1	CASSQGGGQGSNQPQHF	TGCGCCAGCAGCCAAGGAGGAGGACAGGGGTCCAATCAGCCCCAGCATTTT